Detailed here is one T cell receptor (beta chain). Its matching antigen is unknown. 13 Jbeta primers and 60 Vbeta primers were used for the PCR. Sequencing was performed with immunoSEQ multiplex PCR; in TCRdb, only in-frame clones are kept and a portion is missing. The sample contains approximately 160,000 clones, around 82% of which appear only once. These data come from a study of cytomegalovirus exposure and HLA in healthy donors. Whole-study findings and limits: V- and J-gene trimming in TCR beta was tied to a missense DCLRE1C variant by an analysis performed later. Immune exposure was documented only through CMV serostatus.

Nominal health characterized the donors when sampled, though unrecorded immune exposures were likely. The specimen was PBMCs. This sequence originates from a boy younger than 10 in good health and CMV-seronegative.

The DNA of the CDR3 is TGTGCCAGCAGTGAAGAGGCGTGGCGGGAGCAGTACTTC. It codes for CASSEEAWREQYF. V gene TRBV2 combines with J gene TRBJ2-7; D gene uncertain. Germline V lookup: CDR1 SNHLY, CDR2 FYNNEI. The CDR3 is 13 residues long. V lost 1 base and J lost 7, with 11 bases in between.